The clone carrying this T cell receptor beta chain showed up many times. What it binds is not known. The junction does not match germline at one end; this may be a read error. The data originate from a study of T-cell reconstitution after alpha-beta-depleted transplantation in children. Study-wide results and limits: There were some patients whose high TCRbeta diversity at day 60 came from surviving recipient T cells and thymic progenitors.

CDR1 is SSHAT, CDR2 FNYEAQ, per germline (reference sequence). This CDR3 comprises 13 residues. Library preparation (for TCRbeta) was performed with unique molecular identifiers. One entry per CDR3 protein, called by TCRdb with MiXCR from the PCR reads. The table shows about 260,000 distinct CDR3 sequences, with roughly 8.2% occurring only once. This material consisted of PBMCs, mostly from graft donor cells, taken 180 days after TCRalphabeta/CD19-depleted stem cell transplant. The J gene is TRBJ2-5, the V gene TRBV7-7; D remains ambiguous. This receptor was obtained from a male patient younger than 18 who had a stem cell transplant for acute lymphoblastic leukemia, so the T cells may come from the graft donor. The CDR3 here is CASRKATQGTQYF. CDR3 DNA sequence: TGTGCTAGCAGGAAAGCTACCCAAGGGACCCAGTACTTC.